The clone carrying this TCR beta chain turned up a few times. The antigen remains undetermined. This specimen includes other DNA sequences encoding the same CDR3. CDR3 length: 13 amino acids. Trimming pared 5 bases from V and 1 base from J, leaving 8 bases between. CDR1 is SEHNR, CDR2 FQNEAQ, per germline (reference sequence). The data derive from a study of T cell responses to AZD1222 COVID-19 vaccine. Study findings and constraints: Clonal diversity was possibly underestimated, and the donors were mostly white British, with more females. Unmutated variant regions are reportedly the target of nearly half of TCRs that are spike-specific. Baseline testing showed seropositivity in only 6 or 7 AZD1222 recipients. Two AZD1222 doses significantly raised spike-specific TCR breadth and depth over controls.

Libraries were prepared by immunoSEQ multiplex PCR; TCRdb keeps only in-frame clonotypes and omits some of them. The sample has about 150,000 clones; more than 75% are singletons. The sample consisted of peripheral blood, taken 28 days after the second AZD1222 dose. V gene TRBV7-9 combines with J gene TRBJ1-1; D is possibly TRBD1 (5 bases). The TCR sequence derives from an adult who received the AZD1222 COVID-19 vaccine. The CDR3 is CASSPQGNTEAFF. Here the CDR3 DNA reads TGTGCCAGCAGCCCCCAGGGGAACACTGAAGCTTTCTTT.